Listed here are 27 T cell receptor beta chains from one sample, sequenced in a study of T cells in Graves' hyperthyroidism and ophthalmopathy. TCR beta CDR3 regions were amplified from RNA. The HTBI primer set was used in a first-round RT-PCR of the TCR CDR3. TCRdb fed the multiplex PCR reads into MiXCR, producing one record per CDR3 protein. The sample gives more than 550,000 distinct CDR3 sequences, 17% of which show up once; around a sixth is in the top ten. The sample was blood. The receptors stem from a man in his forties or fifties with Graves' hyperthyroidism.

This clonotype showed up many times. This chain connects TRBV5-5 to TRBJ2-1; TRBD2 aligns across 12 bases. In germline, CDR1 is SGHKS, CDR2 YYEKEE (reference sequence). With V trimmed by 0 bases and J by 13 bases, 2 bases remained unmatched. CDR3 length: 13 amino acids. This CDR3 is CASSLGTSGNQFF. The CDR3, as DNA: TGTGCCAGCAGCTTGGGGACTAGCGGGAATCAGTTCTTC. Looking up the rest from reference TRBV5-5 and TRBJ2-1 gives the full variable domain: DAGVTQSPTHLIKTRGQQVTLRCSPISGHKSVSWYQQVLGQGPQFIFQYYEKEERGRGNFPDRFSARQFPNYSSELNVNALLLGDSALYLCASSLGTSGNQFFGPGTRLTVL.

The chain links TRBV5-1 to TRBJ1-1; D is uncertain. The CDR3 runs 13 residues. Germline CDR1 SGHRS, CDR2 YFSETQ. Trimming took off 1 base at V and 4 bases at J, with 8 bases between the two ends. Written as DNA, the CDR3 is TGCGCCAGCAGCTTGATCCGGGCCACTGAAGCTTTCTTT. Amino acids: CASSLIRATEAFF.

The CDR3 nucleotides read TGTGCCAGCAGCTTAACGTGGGACACAGATACGCAGTATTTT. This gives the protein CASSLTWDTDTQYF. The chain recombines TRBV7-2 with TRBJ2-3; D is ambiguous. From germline, CDR1 is SGHTA and CDR2 FQGNSA. The CDR3 is 14 residues long. V lost 2 bases, J lost 2 bases, and 8 bases lay in between.

As concerns this clonotype: At one of its ends the junction is not consistent with the germline gene, which may arise from a read error. The CDR3, as DNA: TGCAGGCACCAAGGGGGGGCGTTCGGCACTGAATCTTTCTTT. Translating it yields CRHQGGAFGTESFF. The rearrangement joins TRBV20-1 to TRBJ1-1; weak D call: TRBD1 (6 bases). The germline V gene has CDR1 DFQATT and CDR2 SNEGSKA (reference sequence). This CDR3 spans 14 amino acids.

This clonotype came up once. The rearrangement uses TRBV2 and TRBJ2-7, with D perhaps TRBD1 (6 bases). Germline assignment: CDR1 SNHLY and CDR2 FYNNEI. Trimming left V 8 bases short and J 0 bases short, with 17 bases between. There are 15 residues in the CDR3. The CDR3: CASWLEQGASYEQYF. CDR3 sequence (DNA): TGTGCCAGCTGGTTGGAACAGGGAGCCTCCTACGAGCAGTACTTC.

The sample holds many counts of this clonotype. The rearrangement joins TRBV28 to TRBJ1-1; a weak D match, TRBD1 (6 bases). The CDR3 runs to 13 residues. Germline values: CDR1 MDHEN, CDR2 SYDVKM. V lost 6 bases to trimming and J lost 8 bases, with 16 bases between them. The CDR3 is CASRPPHRDEAFF. In DNA, the CDR3 is TGTGCCAGCAGGCCCCCCCACAGGGACGAAGCTTTCTTT.

The rearrangement uses TRBV5-1 and TRBJ2-3; TRBD2 matches 16 bases. This CDR3 spans 18 amino acids. Trimming at V came to 4 bases and at J to 5 bases, leaving 10 bases not matched to a gene. Looked up from germline, CDR1 is SGHRS and CDR2 is YFSETQ. The DNA for the CDR3 is TGCGCCAGCAGCATACCCGGGACTAGCGGGAGGGCAGGAGATACGCAGTATTTT. Amino acid sequence: CASSIPGTSGRAGDTQYF.

This clonotype came up many times. The V and J genes are TRBV7-9 and TRBJ2-4, with D hard to call. Germline V gene sequence: CDR1 SEHNR, CDR2 FQNEAQ (reference sequence). This CDR3 comprises 15 residues. Trimming took 3 bases from V and 6 from J, leaving 15 bases between them. The CDR3 protein is CASSLDGGFINIQYF. The CDR3 DNA is TGTGCCAGCAGCTTGGACGGTGGGTTCATAAACATTCAGTACTTC.

The gene calls are TRBV5-6 and TRBJ1-6; D ambiguous. V dropped 2 bases and J dropped 9 bases, with 9 bases sitting between them. There are 13 residues in the CDR3. Germline CDR1 and CDR2: SGHDT and YYEEEE. CDR3 sequence (DNA): TGTGCCAGCAGCTTAATCGGACCTTCACCCCTCCACTTT. It specifies CASSLIGPSPLHF.

Many counts were recorded for this clonotype. The chain carries TRBV2 and TRBJ2-1; D remains ambiguous. Trimming stripped 5 bases from V and 9 bases from J, with 17 bases between. The germline V gene has CDR1 SNHLY and CDR2 FYNNEI. The CDR3 has 14 residues. CDR3 in DNA: TGTGCCAGCAGTAACTCGGACGTAAACCTTGAGCAGTTCTTC. Protein product: CASSNSDVNLEQFF.

This clonotype was seen many times. The chain recombines TRBV30 with TRBJ1-2; D perhaps matches TRBD1 (5 bases). Trimming pared 5 bases from V and 4 bases from J, leaving 17 bases between. Germline CDR1 reads GTSNPN; CDR2 reads SVGIG (reference sequence). This CDR3 is 14 amino acids long. This CDR3 is CAWDASGTAYGYTF. CDR3 in DNA: TGTGCCTGGGACGCCTCCGGGACGGCCTATGGCTACACCTTC.

This clonotype has ten or more counts. The gene calls are TRBV6-1 and TRBJ2-7; 9 nucleotides match TRBD1. Germline CDR1 is MNHNS and CDR2 is SASEGT. V dropped 8 bases and J dropped 1; count of bases not matched to a gene: 12. The CDR3 is 16 residues long. CDR3 amino acids: CASEARYGTGSYEQYF. The CDR3 coding sequence is TGTGCCAGCGAAGCGAGATATGGGACAGGGTCCTACGAGCAGTACTTC.

There are many counts of this clonotype. The chain couples TRBV11-2 to TRBJ2-3; 8 bases map to TRBD1. V dropped 7 bases and J dropped 2; count of bases not matched to a gene: 17. Germline V gene data show CDR1 as SGHAT and CDR2 as FQNNGV. The CDR3 covers 18 residues. The CDR3 nucleotides read TGTGCCAGCACGTCGTCAGGGGGCGCGGCGGGATACACAGATACGCAGTATTTT. Translating it yields CASTSSGGAAGYTDTQYF.

This clonotype was counted ten times or more. The chain joins TRBV11-1 to TRBJ2-5; 9 nucleotides line up with TRBD1. CDR3 length: 16 amino acids. CDR1 is SGHAT and CDR2 is FQDESV in the germline V gene (reference sequence). V was pared by 5 bases and J by 5 bases, with 12 bases of the junction left unmatched. CDR3 loop: CASSQSSGTGYETQYF. The CDR3 nucleotides read TGTGCCAGCAGCCAGAGCTCCGGGACAGGGTATGAGACCCAGTACTTC.

The chain links TRBV7-8 to TRBJ2-1, with D possibly matching TRBD1 (6 bases). V lost 5 bases to trimming and J lost 0 bases, with 14 bases between them. The germline V gene has CDR1 SGHVS and CDR2 FQNEAQ. The CDR3 loop spans 16 amino acids. The CDR3 region has the DNA TGTGCCAGCAGCAAAAGAAGGGGGAGCTCCTACAATGAGCAGTTCTTC. It specifies CASSKRRGSSYNEQFF.

The rearrangement joins TRBV5-1 to TRBJ1-6; weak D call: TRBD1 (6 bases). Germline CDR1 SGHRS, CDR2 YFSETQ. The CDR3 covers 15 residues. The germline V and J ends were trimmed by 6 bases and 7 bases, with 17 bases remaining between them. CDR3 amino acids: CASKVVQGSNSPLHF. The CDR3 region has the DNA TGCGCCAGCAAAGTTGTACAGGGAAGCAATTCACCCCTCCACTTT.

This clonotype was counted ten times or more. V and J are TRBV30 and TRBJ2-7; unclear D gene. With 3 bases removed from V and 0 bases from J, the gap between germline ends came to 6 bases. Germline loops: CDR1 GTSNPN, CDR2 SVGIG (reference sequence). CDR3 length: 12 amino acids. The CDR3 is CAWSASSYEQYF. CDR3 sequence (DNA): TGTGCCTGGAGCGCTAGCTCCTACGAGCAGTACTTC.

In DNA, the CDR3 is TGTGCCAGCAGTGAATACGAGGGGGCACGCACTGAAGCTTTCTTT. It is translated as CASSEYEGARTEAFF. The chain combines TRBV25-1 with TRBJ1-1; 7 nucleotides align to TRBD1. CDR1 and CDR2 from the germline V gene are MGHDK and SYGVNS. Trimming cost V 0 bases and J 4 bases; bases outside gene matches: 5. The CDR3 covers 15 residues.

This clonotype was counted at least ten times. The J gene is TRBJ2-7, the V gene TRBV20-1; unclear D gene. The CDR3 is 17 residues long. CDR1 is DFQATT and CDR2 is SNEGSKA in the germline V gene (reference sequence). Trimming removed 0 bases from V and 1 base from J, with 19 bases in between. The CDR3 nucleotides read TGCAGTGCTAGAGATATTGTGGGAAGAGCGAGTTCCTACGAGCAGTACTTC. It codes for CSARDIVGRASSYEQYF.

This clonotype was counted many times. This chain uses TRBV12-3 or TRBV12-4 with TRBJ1-6; D may be TRBD1 (6 bases). The CDR3 contains 15 residues. V lost 5 bases and J 2 bases, leaving 10 bases between the germline ends. CDR3 region: CASSPGQPYNSPLHF. The DNA for the CDR3 is TGTGCCAGCAGTCCGGGACAACCCTATAATTCACCCCTCCACTTT.

This chain joins TRBV7-9 and TRBJ1-5, with D tentatively TRBD1 (5 bases). Germline CDR1 is SEHNR and CDR2 is FQNEAQ (reference sequence). CDR3 length: 14 residues. The V gene lost 8 bases and the J gene lost 11 bases, with 22 bases spanning the gap. The CDR3 DNA follows: TGTGCCAGCCAAACCGGGGCAGGTGATCTGGCCCAGCATTTT. Translating gives CASQTGAGDLAQHF. The full variable domain, its missing parts supplied by reference TRBV7-9 and TRBJ1-5, is DTGVSQNPRHKITKRGQNVTFRCDPISEHNRLYWYRQTLGQGPEFLTYFQNEAQLEKSRLLSDRFSAERPKGSFSTLEIQRTEQGDSAMYLCASQTGAGDLAQHFGDGTRLSIL.

Ten or more counts support this clonotype. V gene TRBV6-6 combines with J gene TRBJ2-5; 7 nucleotides agree with TRBD1. The CDR3 runs to 16 residues. The J segment lost 5 bases and the V segment lost 0 bases, leaving 9 bases of the junction unmatched. Germline CDR1 MNHNY, CDR2 SVGAGI (reference sequence). For the CDR3, the DNA is TGTGCCAGCAGTTACTCCGGACAGGCGCGATGGGAGACCCAGTACTTC. It yields the protein CASSYSGQARWETQYF.

A few counts support this clonotype. The rearrangement joins TRBV10-1 to TRBJ2-7; maybe TRBD2 (6 bases). CDR1 WNHNN and CDR2 SYGVQD come from the germline V gene (reference sequence). V lost 6 bases to trimming and J lost 0 bases, with 15 bases between them. The CDR3 runs 15 residues. CDR3: CASRCPRGTSYEQYF. The CDR3 DNA sequence: TGCGCCAGCAGGTGCCCTCGGGGGACCTCCTACGAGCAGTACTTC.

This clonotype was counted many times. J is TRBJ2-1 and V is TRBV2; D is perhaps TRBD2 (5 bases). Trimming removed 6 bases from V and 3 bases from J, with 6 bases in between. The germline V gene encodes CDR1 SNHLY and CDR2 FYNNEI. The CDR3 consists of 12 residues. The DNA for the CDR3 is TGTGCCAGCAGGAGGGACTACAATGAGCAGTTCTTC. Amino acid sequence: CASRRDYNEQFF.

On this clonotype itself: Germline is not matched at one junction end, which may reflect a read error. The rearrangement uses TRBV6-1 and TRBJ2-7; 7 bases match TRBD2. Germline assignment: CDR1 MNHNS and CDR2 SASEGT. CDR3 length: 13 residues. CDR3 loop: CTSGAGDGSEQYF. Written as DNA, the CDR3 is TGTACCAGCGGTGCGGGGGACGGAAGCGAGCAGTACTTC.

V gene TRBV20-1 combines with J gene TRBJ2-7; TRBD2 agrees at 12 bases. The V gene end was trimmed by 3 bases and the J gene end by 6 bases; junction bases not matched to a gene: 9. This CDR3 comprises 15 residues. Germline V CDR1 and CDR2: DFQATT, SNEGSKA (reference sequence). This chain's CDR3 is CSASLPSGRAGEQYF. CDR3 nucleotides: TGCAGTGCTAGTCTCCCTAGCGGGAGGGCCGGCGAGCAGTACTTC.

This clonotype came up many times. This chain links TRBV28 with TRBJ2-7; TRBD1 might be the D (6 bases). Germline V gene data show CDR1 as MDHEN and CDR2 as SYDVKM. This CDR3 has 15 residues. V shed 3 bases and J shed 0 bases, with 12 bases lying between them. Here the CDR3 reads CASSFWDKSSYEQYF. The CDR3 nucleotides read TGTGCCAGCAGTTTTTGGGACAAGAGCTCCTACGAGCAGTACTTC. Full variable domain (outside the CDR3, taken from reference TRBV28 and TRBJ2-7): DVKVTQSSRYLVKRTGEKVFLECVQDMDHENMFWYRQDPGLGLRLIYFSYDVKMKEKGDIPEGYSVSREKKERFSLILESASTNQTSMYLCASSFWDKSSYEQYFGPGTRLTVT.